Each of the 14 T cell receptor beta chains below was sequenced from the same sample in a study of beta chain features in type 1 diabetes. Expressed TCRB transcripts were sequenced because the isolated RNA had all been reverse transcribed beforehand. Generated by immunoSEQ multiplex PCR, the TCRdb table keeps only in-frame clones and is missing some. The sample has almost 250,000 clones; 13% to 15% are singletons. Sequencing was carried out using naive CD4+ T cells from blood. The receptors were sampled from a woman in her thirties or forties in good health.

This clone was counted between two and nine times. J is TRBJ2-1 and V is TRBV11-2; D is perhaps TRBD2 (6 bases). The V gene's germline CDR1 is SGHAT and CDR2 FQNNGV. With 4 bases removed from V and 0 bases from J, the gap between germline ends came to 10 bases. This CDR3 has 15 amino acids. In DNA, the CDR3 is TGTGCCAGCAGCTCTTACGGGAGCTCCTACAATGAGCAGTTCTTC. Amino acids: CASSSYGSSYNEQFF.

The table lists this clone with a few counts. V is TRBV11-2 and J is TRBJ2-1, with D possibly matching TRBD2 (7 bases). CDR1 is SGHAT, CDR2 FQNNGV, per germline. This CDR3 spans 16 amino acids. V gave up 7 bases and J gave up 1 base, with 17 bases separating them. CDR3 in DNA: TGTGCCAGCACCCCTGGGGGGGGCTGGTCCTACAATGAGCAGTTCTTC. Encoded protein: CASTPGGGWSYNEQFF.

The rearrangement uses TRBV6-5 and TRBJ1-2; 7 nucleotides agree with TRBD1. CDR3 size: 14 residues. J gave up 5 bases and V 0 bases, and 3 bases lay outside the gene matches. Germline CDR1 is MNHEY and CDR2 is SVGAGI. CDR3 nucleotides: TGTGCCAGCAGTTACTCGGGACAGCAATATGGCTACACCTTC. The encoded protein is CASSYSGQQYGYTF.

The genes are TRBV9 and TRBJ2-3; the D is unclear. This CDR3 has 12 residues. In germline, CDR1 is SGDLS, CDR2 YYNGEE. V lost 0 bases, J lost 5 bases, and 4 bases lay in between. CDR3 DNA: TGTGCCAGCAGCGTAGCAATAGATACGCAGTATTTT. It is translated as CASSVAIDTQYF. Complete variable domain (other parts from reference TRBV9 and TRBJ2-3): DSGVTQTPKHLITATGQRVTLRCSPRSGDLSVYWYQQSLDQGLQFLIQYYNGEERAKGNILERFSAQQFPDLHSELNLSSLELGDSALYFCASSVAIDTQYFGPGTRLTVL.

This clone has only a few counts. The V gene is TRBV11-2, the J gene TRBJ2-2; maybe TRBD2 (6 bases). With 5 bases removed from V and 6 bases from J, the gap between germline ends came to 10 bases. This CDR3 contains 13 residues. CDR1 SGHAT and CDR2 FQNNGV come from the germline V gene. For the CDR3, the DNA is TGTGCCAGCAGCCCTACTAGCTCCGGGGAGCTGTTTTTT. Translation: CASSPTSSGELFF. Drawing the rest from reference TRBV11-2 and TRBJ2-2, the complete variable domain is EAGVAQSPRYKIIEKRQSVAFWCNPISGHATLYWYQQILGQGPKLLIQFQNNGVVDDSQLPKDRFSAERLKGVDSTLKIQPAKLEDSAVYLCASSPTSSGELFFGEGSRLTVL.

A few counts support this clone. As DNA, the CDR3 is TGCGCCAGCAGCTTTATGTCCGGGACTAGCGGGGGGAGTTTGGAGACCCAGTACTTC. Translating it yields CASSFMSGTSGGSLETQYF. The rearrangement links TRBV5-1 to TRBJ2-5, with TRBD2 matching 15 bases. Germline values: CDR1 SGHRS, CDR2 YFSETQ. J was trimmed by 5 bases and V by 2 bases; bases with no gene match: 13. This CDR3 is built from 19 residues.

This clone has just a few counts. The DNA for the CDR3 is TGTGCCAGCAGCTTACTAATAGGACTCCGGGACAGTGTCTATGGCTACACCTTC. Translating gives CASSLLIGLRDSVYGYTF. The genes are TRBV7-2 and TRBJ1-2; 7 bases fit TRBD1. V was pared by 2 bases and J by 4 bases, with 16 bases of the junction left unmatched. The germline V gene has CDR1 SGHTA and CDR2 FQGNSA. This CDR3 is built from 18 residues.

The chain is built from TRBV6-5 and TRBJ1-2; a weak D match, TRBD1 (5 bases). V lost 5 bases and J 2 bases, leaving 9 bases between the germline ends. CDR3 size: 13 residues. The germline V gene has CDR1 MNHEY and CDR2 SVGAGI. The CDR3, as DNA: TGTGCCAGCAGTGAAGCAGGGAACTATGGCTACACCTTC. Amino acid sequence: CASSEAGNYGYTF.

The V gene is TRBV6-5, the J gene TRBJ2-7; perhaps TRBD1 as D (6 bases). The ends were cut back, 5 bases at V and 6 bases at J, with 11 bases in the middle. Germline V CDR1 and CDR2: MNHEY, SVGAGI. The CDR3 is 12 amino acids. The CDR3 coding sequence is TGTGCCAGCAGTCAAGTCAGGGGCGAGCAGTACTTC. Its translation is CASSQVRGEQYF.

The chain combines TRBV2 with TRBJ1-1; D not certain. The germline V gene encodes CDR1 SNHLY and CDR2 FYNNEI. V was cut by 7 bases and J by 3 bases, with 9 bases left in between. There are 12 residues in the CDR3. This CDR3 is CASKGGDTEAFF. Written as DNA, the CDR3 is TGTGCCAGCAAGGGCGGGGACACTGAAGCTTTCTTT.

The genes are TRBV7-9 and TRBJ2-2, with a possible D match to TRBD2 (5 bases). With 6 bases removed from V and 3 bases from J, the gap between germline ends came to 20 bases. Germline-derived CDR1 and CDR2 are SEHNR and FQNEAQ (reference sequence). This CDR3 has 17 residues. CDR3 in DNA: TGTGCCAGCAGTCCCTCCGTCGATAGCGCCTACACCGGGGAGCTGTTTTTT. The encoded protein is CASSPSVDSAYTGELFF.

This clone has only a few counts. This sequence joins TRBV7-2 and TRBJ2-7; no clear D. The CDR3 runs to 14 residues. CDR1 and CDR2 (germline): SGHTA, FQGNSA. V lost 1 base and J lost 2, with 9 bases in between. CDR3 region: CASSLGEAAYEQYF. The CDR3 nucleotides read TGTGCCAGCAGCTTAGGCGAAGCCGCCTACGAGCAGTACTTC.

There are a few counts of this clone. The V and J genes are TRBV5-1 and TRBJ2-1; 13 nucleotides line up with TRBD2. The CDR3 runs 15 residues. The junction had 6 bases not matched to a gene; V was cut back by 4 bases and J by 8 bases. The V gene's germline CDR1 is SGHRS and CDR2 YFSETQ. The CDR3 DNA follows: TGCGCCAGCAGCCCTAGGACTAGCGGGGGATATGAGCAGTTCTTC. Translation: CASSPRTSGGYEQFF. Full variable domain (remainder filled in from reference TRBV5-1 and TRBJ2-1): KAGVTQTPRYLIKTRGQQVTLSCSPISGHRSVSWYQQTPGQGLQFLFEYFSETQRNKGNFPGRFSGRQFSNSRSEMNVSTLELGDSALYLCASSPRTSGGYEQFFGPGTRLTVL.

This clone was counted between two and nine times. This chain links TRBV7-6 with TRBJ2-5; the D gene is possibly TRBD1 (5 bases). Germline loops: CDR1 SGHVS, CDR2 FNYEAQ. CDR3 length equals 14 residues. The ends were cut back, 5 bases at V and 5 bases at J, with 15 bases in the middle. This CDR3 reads CASSPQNSGETQYF. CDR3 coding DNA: TGTGCCAGCAGCCCCCAAAACTCAGGGGAGACCCAGTACTTC.